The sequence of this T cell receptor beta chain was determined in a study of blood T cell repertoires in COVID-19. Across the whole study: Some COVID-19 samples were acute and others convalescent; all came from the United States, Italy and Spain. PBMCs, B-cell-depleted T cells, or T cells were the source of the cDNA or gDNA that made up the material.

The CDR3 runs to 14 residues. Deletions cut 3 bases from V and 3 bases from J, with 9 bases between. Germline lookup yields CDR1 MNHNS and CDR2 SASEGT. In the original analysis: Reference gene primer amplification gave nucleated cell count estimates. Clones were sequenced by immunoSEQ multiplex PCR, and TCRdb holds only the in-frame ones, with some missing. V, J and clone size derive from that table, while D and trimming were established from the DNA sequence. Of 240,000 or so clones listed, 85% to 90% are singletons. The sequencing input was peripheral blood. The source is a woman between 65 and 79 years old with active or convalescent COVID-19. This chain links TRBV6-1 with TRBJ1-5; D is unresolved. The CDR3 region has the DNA TGTGCCAGCAGTGATCTTTCCCTCAATCAGCCCCAGCATTTT. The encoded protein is CASSDLSLNQPQHF.